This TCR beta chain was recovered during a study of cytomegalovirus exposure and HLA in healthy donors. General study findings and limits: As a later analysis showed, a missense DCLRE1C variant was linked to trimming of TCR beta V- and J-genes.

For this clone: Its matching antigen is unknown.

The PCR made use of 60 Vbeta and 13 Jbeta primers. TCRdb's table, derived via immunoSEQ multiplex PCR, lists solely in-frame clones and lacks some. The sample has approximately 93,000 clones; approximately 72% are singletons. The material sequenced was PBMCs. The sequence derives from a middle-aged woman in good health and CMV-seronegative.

The CDR3 DNA reads as TGTGCCAGCAGTTTGGTTTCCGGCGAGCAGTACTTC. Protein sequence: CASSLVSGEQYF. This chain joins TRBV28 and TRBJ2-7; D is unresolved. There are 12 residues in the CDR3. The V and J ends lost 3 bases and 6 bases respectively, with 9 bases between them. Germline lookup yields CDR1 MDHEN and CDR2 SYDVKM.